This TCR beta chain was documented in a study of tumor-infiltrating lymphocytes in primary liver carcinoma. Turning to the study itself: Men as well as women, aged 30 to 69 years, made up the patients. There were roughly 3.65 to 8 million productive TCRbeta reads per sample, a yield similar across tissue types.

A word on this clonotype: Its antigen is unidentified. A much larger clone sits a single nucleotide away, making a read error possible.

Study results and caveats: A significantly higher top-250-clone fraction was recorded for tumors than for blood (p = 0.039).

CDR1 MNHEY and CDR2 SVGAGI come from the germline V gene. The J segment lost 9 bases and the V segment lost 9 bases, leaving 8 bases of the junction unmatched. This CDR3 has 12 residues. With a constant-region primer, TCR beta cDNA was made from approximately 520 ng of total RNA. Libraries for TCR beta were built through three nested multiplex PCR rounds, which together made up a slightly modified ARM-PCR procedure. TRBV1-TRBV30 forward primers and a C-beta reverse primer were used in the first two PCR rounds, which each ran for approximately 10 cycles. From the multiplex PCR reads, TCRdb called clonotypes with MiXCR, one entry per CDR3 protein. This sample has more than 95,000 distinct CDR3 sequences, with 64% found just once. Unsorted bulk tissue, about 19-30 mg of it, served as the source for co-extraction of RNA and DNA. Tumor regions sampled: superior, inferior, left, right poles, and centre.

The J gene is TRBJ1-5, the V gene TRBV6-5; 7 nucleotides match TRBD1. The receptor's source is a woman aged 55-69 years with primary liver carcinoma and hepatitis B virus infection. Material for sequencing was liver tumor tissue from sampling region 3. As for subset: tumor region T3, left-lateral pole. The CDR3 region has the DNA TGTGCCAGAAGTGAGTACAGGGGGCCCCAGCATTTT. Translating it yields CARSEYRGPQHF.